The 28 T cell receptor beta chains presented below share a single source sample, sequenced in a study of regulatory T cells in long-lasting Graves disease. Time point denoted: persistent/refractory GD, antithyroid drugs over 5 years with positive TRAb. Construction of the TCR library relied on RNA isolated from PBMCs. To make TCR beta libraries, researchers used iRepertoire HTBI primers and Arm-PCR of CDR3 regions. TCRdb re-called the multiplex PCR reads with MiXCR, one entry per CDR3 protein. The sample comprises hundreds of thousands of distinct CDR3 sequences, about 22% of which are singletons, and less than 9% rests with the top ten. This sample comprised peripheral blood mononuclear cells (PBMCs), obtained when the disease was refractory, from a patient treated with antithyroid drugs. The receptors originated from a female donor with Graves disease.

This clonotype has a single count. The chain couples TRBV9 to TRBJ2-7; TRBD1 aligns across 9 bases. The ends lost 4 bases at V and 6 bases at J; junction bases unmatched: 8. Germline V gives CDR1 SGDLS, CDR2 YYNGEE. The CDR3 is made up of 14 amino acids. CDR3 amino acids: CASSIRGTGTEQYF. The DNA of the CDR3 is TGTGCCAGCAGCATTCGAGGGACAGGGACCGAGCAGTACTTC. The full variable domain, in which reference TRBV9 and TRBJ2-7 provide the parts outside the CDR3, is DSGVTQTPKHLITATGQRVTLRCSPRSGDLSVYWYQQSLDQGLQFLIQYYNGEERAKGNILERFSAQQFPDLHSELNLSSLELGDSALYFCASSIRGTGTEQYFGPGTRLTVT.

This clonotype was counted many times. This chain connects TRBV9 to TRBJ2-7; D unresolved. Germline V gene lookup returns CDR1 SGDLS and CDR2 YYNGEE. V gave up 4 bases and J gave up 10 bases, with 21 bases separating them. CDR3 size: 14 residues. For the CDR3, the DNA is TGTGCCAGCAGCTTCGACCCTTTGCAGGAGCCCCAGTACTTC. Protein sequence: CASSFDPLQEPQYF.

Concerning this clonotype itself: A read error is likely, as this CDR3 ends without the conserved phenylalanine or tryptophan. This CDR3 reads CASSSPGTGLYEQYL. Here the CDR3 DNA reads TGCGCCAGCAGCTCCCCCGGGACAGGCCTCTACGAGCAGTACCTC. V usage is TRBV4-1 and J usage is TRBJ2-7, with TRBD1 identical over 8 bases. Germline CDR1 and CDR2: MGHRA and YSYEKL. V shed 5 bases and J 3 bases; nucleotides not matched to a gene: 9. The CDR3 extends over 15 amino acids.

The chain links TRBV2 to TRBJ1-5; perhaps TRBD1 as D (5 bases). Germline V CDR1 and CDR2: SNHLY, FYNNEI. With 6 bases removed from V and 0 bases from J, the gap between germline ends came to 12 bases. This CDR3 has 15 residues. Here the CDR3 DNA reads TGTGCCAGCAGCCAGGGCCCCGATAGCAATCAGCCCCAGCATTTT. This codes for CASSQGPDSNQPQHF.

Concerning this clonotype itself: A much larger clone differs by one base, so this may be a read error. This rearrangement joins TRBV28 to TRBJ2-2, with D possibly being TRBD2 (5 bases). CDR3 length: 15 residues. The germline V gene has CDR1 MDHEN and CDR2 SYDVKM. Written as DNA, the CDR3 is TGTGCCAGCAGTTTACGGTCCGGGAACACCGGGGAGCTGCTTTTT. It specifies CASSLRSGNTGELLF.

This clonotype has more than one count but fewer than ten. The rearrangement joins TRBV27 to TRBJ2-7; a weak D match, TRBD2 (5 bases). Trimming took off 9 bases at V and 2 bases at J, with 14 bases between the two ends. The CDR3 is made up of 13 amino acids. Germline CDR1 is MNHEY and CDR2 is SMNVEV (reference sequence). The CDR3 DNA follows: TGTGCCAGTGAGGGAACCGGAACCTACGAGCAGTACTTC. As protein: CASEGTGTYEQYF.

This clonotype was seen many times. The chain couples TRBV12-3 or TRBV12-4 to TRBJ1-2, with D unclear. Trimming pared 6 bases from V and 2 bases from J, leaving 7 bases between. The CDR3 spans 12 residues. CDR3 nucleotides: TGTGCCAGCAGCACAGAGAACTATGGCTACACCTTC. Translating gives CASSTENYGYTF.

This clonotype was detected ten times or more. The chain has TRBV28 and TRBJ2-4; D gene ambiguous. This CDR3 comprises 15 residues. Germline assignment: CDR1 MDHEN and CDR2 SYDVKM. V was cut by 5 bases and J by 0 bases, with 11 bases left in between. Here the CDR3 reads CASSPIARAKNIQYF. CDR3 nucleotides: TGTGCCAGCAGTCCCATTGCGAGAGCCAAAAACATTCAGTACTTC.

This sequence joins TRBV6-5 and TRBJ1-5; D unresolved. V gave up 3 bases and J gave up 7 bases, with 7 bases separating them. CDR3 length: 12 amino acids. CDR1 MNHEY and CDR2 SVGAGI come from the germline V gene. The CDR3 coding sequence is TGTGCCAGCAGTTATGTCCTCCAGCCCCAGCATTTT. Encoded protein: CASSYVLQPQHF.

The chain employs TRBV11-2 and TRBJ2-7; no clear D gene. Trimming shortened V by 1 base and J by 7 bases, and 14 bases separated the two germline ends. The CDR3 is made up of 14 amino acids. The germline CDR1 and CDR2 sequences are SGHAT and FQNNGV. The CDR3 loop is CASSLGDPLREQYF. The CDR3 coding sequence is TGTGCCAGCAGCTTAGGTGACCCGCTAAGGGAGCAGTACTTC.

This clonotype was found many times. The rearrangement links TRBV3-1 to TRBJ1-6; D unresolved. CDR3 length: 16 amino acids. CDR1 and CDR2 (germline): LGHDT, YNNKEL (reference sequence). The ends were cut back, 1 base at V and 7 bases at J, with 14 bases in the middle. The CDR3 coding sequence is TGTGCCAGCAGCCAAGTAGGAGTGGTGTCCAATTCACCCCTCCACTTT. Protein product: CASSQVGVVSNSPLHF.

This clonotype was seen ten or more times. The V call is TRBV20-1, the J call TRBJ1-1; 9 bases align to TRBD1. After removal of 5 bases from V and 0 bases from J, the junction contained 10 bases not matched to a gene. The germline gives CDR1 DFQATT, CDR2 SNEGSKA (reference sequence). The CDR3 totals 16 residues. This CDR3 is CSALPLGTGMNTEAFF. DNA for the CDR3: TGCAGTGCTCTCCCCCTTGGGACAGGGATGAACACTGAAGCTTTCTTT.

The J gene is TRBJ1-2, the V gene TRBV20-1; TRBD1 aligns across 9 bases. The CDR3 sequence is 15 residues long. Germline loops: CDR1 DFQATT, CDR2 SNEGSKA (reference sequence). Trimming at V came to 6 bases and at J to 3 bases, leaving 11 bases not matched to a gene. The CDR3 here is CSADSRTGDYYGYTF. The CDR3 DNA reads as TGCAGTGCCGACTCCAGGACAGGGGATTACTATGGCTACACCTTC.

At least ten counts were recorded for this clonotype. V is TRBV19 and J is TRBJ1-1; D not resolved. The CDR3 is 14 residues long. Trimming took 5 bases from V and 1 from J, leaving 11 bases between them. Germline V gives CDR1 LNHDA, CDR2 SQIVND (reference sequence). CDR3 nucleotide sequence: TGTGCCAGTAGTTTCTCCCACTGGAACACTGAAGCTTTCTTT. It encodes CASSFSHWNTEAFF. Full variable domain (missing parts from reference TRBV19 and TRBJ1-1): DGGITQSPKYLFRKEGQNVTLSCEQNLNHDAMYWYRQDPGQGLRLIYYSQIVNDFQKGDIAEGYSVSREKKESFPLTVTSAQKNPTAFYLCASSFSHWNTEAFFGQGTRLTVV.

This clonotype was recorded at least ten times. The chain couples TRBV10-3 to TRBJ2-5, with D tentatively TRBD1 (5 bases). V lost 7 bases to trimming and J lost 3 bases, with 12 bases between them. The CDR3 is 13 amino acids. Germline V gives CDR1 ENHRY, CDR2 SYGVKD. CDR3 residues: CAITAGMEETQYF. DNA of the CDR3: TGTGCCATCACCGCAGGGATGGAAGAGACCCAGTACTTC.

The chain recombines TRBV6-2 or TRBV6-3 with TRBJ2-7; 7 bases match TRBD2. The CDR3 consists of 15 residues. CDR1 MNHEY and CDR2 SVGEGT come from the germline V gene. V lost 0 bases to trimming and J lost 9 bases; unmatched junction nucleotides: 11. The CDR3 is CASSYSLAVPVGQYF. The CDR3 DNA follows: TGTGCCAGCAGTTACTCGCTAGCGGTCCCCGTGGGGCAGTACTTC.

The chain combines TRBV15 with TRBJ2-5; D gene ambiguous. Trimming left V 0 bases short and J 1 base short, with 9 bases between. The CDR3 has 15 residues. Germline loops: CDR1 LNHNV, CDR2 YYDKDF (reference sequence). CDR3 nucleotide sequence: TGTGCCACCAGCAGAGATTTGGGCCGCCAAGAGACCCAGTACTTC. It encodes CATSRDLGRQETQYF.

This clonotype was picked up a small number of times. The V call is TRBV20-1, the J call TRBJ2-5, with 9 bases that match TRBD1. V lost 1 base to trimming and J lost 2 bases; unmatched junction nucleotides: 8. The CDR3 has 16 amino acids. Germline V CDR1 and CDR2: DFQATT, SNEGSKA (reference sequence). The DNA for the CDR3 is TGCAGTGCTAGAGCAGGCGGGACAGGGAAACAAGAGACCCAGTACTTC. Protein sequence: CSARAGGTGKQETQYF.

This clonotype was counted at least ten times. The CDR3 DNA follows: TGTGCCAGCAGCGGACAGGGGGCCGGTCAGCCCCAGCATTTT. Encoded protein: CASSGQGAGQPQHF. The chain combines TRBV2 with TRBJ1-5; TRBD1 agrees at 11 bases. Germline CDR1 reads SNHLY; CDR2 reads FYNNEI. The CDR3 is 14 amino acids. V shed 6 bases, J shed 6 bases, and the junction held 4 bases outside the gene matches.

The chain combines TRBV4-3 with TRBJ2-3; 9 bases align to TRBD2. The J segment lost 6 bases and the V segment lost 0 bases, leaving 7 bases of the junction unmatched. CDR3 size: 16 residues. CDR1 is LGHNA, CDR2 YSLEER, per germline. CDR3: CASSQDLAGVGDTQYF. The CDR3 DNA sequence: TGCGCCAGCAGCCAAGATTTAGCGGGAGTGGGGGATACGCAGTATTTT.

In its sample, this clonotype was seen many times. J is TRBJ1-5 and V is TRBV9, with D possibly matching TRBD1 (5 bases). The CDR3 totals 15 residues. V was clipped by 3 bases and J by 7 bases, with 17 bases between them. CDR1 and CDR2 from the germline V gene are SGDLS and YYNGEE. CDR3 protein: CASSGSPGVGQPQHF. CDR3 DNA sequence: TGTGCCAGCAGCGGTAGCCCGGGGGTAGGACAGCCCCAGCATTTT.

This clonotype was counted many times. The rearrangement joins TRBV11-2 to TRBJ2-7; 11 bases agree with TRBD1. The germline V gene has CDR1 SGHAT and CDR2 FQNNGV. The CDR3 is 14 amino acids. Unmatched junction bases numbered 7, after V lost 5 bases and J lost 7 bases. The CDR3 coding sequence is TGTGCCAGCAGCCGGAGGACAGGGGGCGGGGAGCAGTACTTC. Translated: CASSRRTGGGEQYF.

This clonotype has at least ten counts. The V gene is TRBV6-1, the J gene TRBJ2-7, with D maybe TRBD1 (5 bases). This CDR3 is built from 15 residues. Germline CDR1 is MNHNS and CDR2 is SASEGT. Between the trimmed V and J ends, which lost 4 bases and 5 bases, there was a span of 18 bases. CDR3 protein: CASSGFREEIDEQYF. In DNA, the CDR3 is TGTGCCAGCAGTGGTTTCAGGGAAGAAATCGACGAGCAGTACTTC.

As to this clonotype: Given a much more abundant clone one base away, this may be a read error. CDR3 amino acids: CSAGWTGGKSF. CDR3 DNA: TGCAGTGCGGGATGGACAGGGGGGAAGTCTTTT. The rearrangement links TRBV20-1 to TRBJ1-4; TRBD1 aligns across 10 bases. In germline, CDR1 is DFQATT, CDR2 SNEGSKA (reference sequence). The CDR3 extends over 11 amino acids.

This rearrangement joins TRBV14 to TRBJ2-3; the match to TRBD2 covers 9 bases. Germline V lookup: CDR1 SGHDN, CDR2 FVKESK. There are 16 residues in the CDR3. V gave up 5 bases and J gave up 4 bases; unmatched junction bases: 10. CDR3 nucleotide sequence: TGTGCCAGCAGCTTGGCGTGGACTAGCGAGGCAGATACGCAGTATTTT. Translated, it gives CASSLAWTSEADTQYF.

The V and J genes are TRBV3-1 and TRBJ2-7; D not resolved. The CDR3 length is 16 residues. From germline, CDR1 is LGHDT and CDR2 YNNKEL (reference sequence). V lost 1 base, J lost 3 bases, and 16 bases lay in between. The CDR3 is CASSQVDSVPLYEQYF. The CDR3 nucleotides are TGTGCCAGCAGCCAAGTCGACTCTGTCCCCCTCTACGAGCAGTACTTC.

Of note for this clonotype: The likely explanation is a read error, given a far larger clone one base away. The chain links TRBV6-2 or TRBV6-3 to TRBJ2-5, with a tentative D call TRBD2 (5 bases). Germline V lookup: CDR1 MNHEY, CDR2 SVGEGT. The CDR3 covers 13 residues. The V gene lost 5 bases and the J gene lost 9 bases, with 16 bases spanning the gap. The CDR3 DNA reads TGTGCCAGCAGTGAAGGTGTGGCGGGTTCCCAGTACTTC. As protein: CASSEGVAGSQYF.

The CDR3 here is CASSSPIGQGRETQYF. DNA for the CDR3: TGTGCCAGCAGTTCTCCAATCGGACAGGGAAGAGAGACCCAGTACTTC. The rearrangement joins TRBV28 to TRBJ2-5; 8 nucleotides agree with TRBD1. The CDR3 extends over 16 amino acids. The junction had 11 bases not matched to a gene; V was cut back by 4 bases and J by 4 bases. Germline lookup yields CDR1 MDHEN and CDR2 SYDVKM.